This is a list of T cell receptor beta chains from one sample in a study of blood T cells in healthy people across ages. TCRdb called the 5' RACE reads again in MiXCR, with one record for every CDR3 protein. Seen here are over 600,000 distinct CDR3 sequences, around 50% observed once, and the top ten hold 15% to 20%. The material sequenced was blood. The origin of the receptors is a man older than 75 in good health. CDR3s include the opening cysteine and the closing phenylalanine or tryptophan. Each record gives: J gene, CDR3 length, V gene, CDR3 protein.

TRBJ2-5 | 15 | TRBV4-2 | CASSSAGVGQETQYF
TRBJ2-7 | 16 | TRBV6-2/TRBV6-3 | CASSYSGTGTRYEQYF
TRBJ2-5 | 17 | TRBV20-1 | CSARAPSGRASRETQYF
TRBJ2-2 | 15 | TRBV3-1 | CASSPQGTNTGELFF
TRBJ2-1 | 17 | TRBV7-2 | CASSLVAGSSSYNEQFF
TRBJ2-1 | 14 | TRBV29-1 | CSVRTSGRGTEQFF
TRBJ2-2 | 15 | TRBV3-1 | CASSQEMVNHGELFF
TRBJ2-3 | 12 | TRBV29-1 | CSVEPDRTTQYF
TRBJ2-1 | 16 | TRBV27 | CAPRQGGPSGYNEQFF
TRBJ2-1 | 15 | TRBV5-1 | CASSLRGPPAGEQFF
TRBJ2-7 | 15 | TRBV5-5 | CASSLEGTAIYEQYF
TRBJ2-7 | 12 | TRBV20-1 | CSALALTYEQYF